The clone carrying this T cell receptor beta chain showed up just a few times. Its antigen is undetermined. These data belong to a study of identical twins. TCRdb re-called the 5' RACE reads through MiXCR, storing one row per CDR3 protein. The sample has approximately 470,000 distinct CDR3 sequences, about 14% seen once; the top ten hold roughly 0.5%. Germline V gives CDR1 MNHEY, CDR2 SVGEGT. This CDR3 is 18 amino acids long. With 5 bases clipped from V and 2 bases from J, the junction kept 14 bases outside the gene matches. Study outcomes and limitations: The study reached conclusions through statistical analysis that was cross-sectional, not following the same donors. A lower insertion count was a feature of abundant cord blood beta clonotypes, with no such feature in memory repertoires. Out-of-frame alpha sequences shared by twins showed excess low generation probability.

This sample also belongs to another study, concerning yellow fever vaccine responses in identical twins.

The V gene is TRBV6-2 or TRBV6-3, the J gene TRBJ2-3; 9 bases agree with TRBD2. The sequencing sample was made of CD4+ T cells sorted from blood. The TCR sequence derives from a woman under 30 in good health. The DNA of the CDR3 is TGTGCCAGCAGTACCCATCCCGGACTAGCGCAAAACACAGATACGCAGTATTTT. Its translation is CASSTHPGLAQNTDTQYF.